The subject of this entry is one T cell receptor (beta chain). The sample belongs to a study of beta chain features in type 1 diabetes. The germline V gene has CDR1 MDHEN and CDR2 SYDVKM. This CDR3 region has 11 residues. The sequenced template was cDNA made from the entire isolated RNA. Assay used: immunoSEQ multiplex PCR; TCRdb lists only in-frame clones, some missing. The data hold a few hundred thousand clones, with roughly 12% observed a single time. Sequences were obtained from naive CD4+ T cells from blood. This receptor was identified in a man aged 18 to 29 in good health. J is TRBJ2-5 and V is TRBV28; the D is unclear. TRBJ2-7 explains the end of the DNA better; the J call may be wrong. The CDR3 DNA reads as TGTGCCAGCAGTTTATACCCCGAGCAGTACTTC. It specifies CASSLYPEQYF.